Included here is one T cell receptor beta chain sequence, with context. Selected positively for CCR7 and CD45RO-negative, naive CD8 cells excluded terminally differentiated effector memory CD45RA+ cells. Germline V gene data show CDR1 as SNHLY and CDR2 as FYNNEI. The ends lost 6 bases at V and 1 base at J; junction bases unmatched: 9. CDR3 length equals 16 residues. Assay: immunoSEQ multiplex PCR; the TCRdb copy retains only in-frame clones and omits some. The sample records around 610,000 clones, 95% to 97% being singletons. This entry is derived from a study of shared clonotypes between healthy human individuals.

The material sequenced was naive CD8+ T cells sorted from blood. This rearrangement joins TRBV2 to TRBJ2-4, with 7 nucleotides matching TRBD2. The receptor was derived from a woman in her thirties in good health. CDR3 loop: CASSLGGDRAKNIQYF. CDR3 DNA sequence: TGTGCCAGCAGCCTTGGGGGGGATCGGGCCAAAAACATTCAGTACTTC.